Listed below are T cell receptor beta chains from one sample, sequenced in a study of blood T cell repertoires in COVID-19. Using immunoSEQ multiplex PCR, the repertoire was profiled, and TCRdb retains in-frame clones only, with some absent. This sample carries around 85,000 clones, 90% of them seen once, and the ten largest clones take more than 3.5%. The sequenced sample consisted of peripheral blood. These receptors were collected from a woman of 80 years or more with active or convalescent COVID-19. The CDR3 runs from the conserved cysteine through the conserved F or W. The D gene is left open where the match is weak. Part of the rows lack a size; the others show once, few, many or a class for expanded clones.

V gene,clone size,J gene,D gene,CDR3 DNA,CDR3 protein
TRBV6-2/TRBV6-3,.,TRBJ2-3,TRBD2,TGTGCCAGCAGCTCCTTCCGGCTAGCGGGAACGAATACGCAGTATTTT,CASSSFRLAGTNTQYF
TRBV30,few,TRBJ2-3,.,TGTGCCTCCACCAAGACGGGGAGCACAGATACGCAGTATTTT,CASTKTGSTDTQYF
TRBV18,.,TRBJ1-5,TRBD1,TGTGCCAGCTCACCGCGGACAGGGGAACAGCCCCAGCATTTT,CASSPRTGEQPQHF
TRBV29-1,.,TRBJ2-1,TRBD2,TGCAGCGTTGGAGGACTAGCGAGGAGTGAGCAGTTCTTC,CSVGGLARSEQFF
TRBV28,few,TRBJ1-5,TRBD1,TGTGCCAGCAGCCAGACAGGGGGCTGGGGGCAGCCCCAGCATTTT,CASSQTGGWGQPQHF
TRBV10-3,.,TRBJ2-5,.,TGTGCCATCAGTGAGTCGGTGGGGCACGGTACTCGAGAGACCCAGTACTTC,CAISESVGHGTRETQYF
TRBV5-1,.,TRBJ1-1,TRBD1,TGCGCCAGCAGCTTTCCCCCGGGACAGGGGCTGCAGAACACTGAAGCTTTCTTT,CASSFPPGQGLQNTEAFF
TRBV11-3,.,TRBJ2-2,.,TGTGCCAGCAGCTTAGATGGCTATACTAATTCCGGGGAGCTGTTTTTT,CASSLDGYTNSGELFF
TRBV5-6,.,TRBJ1-5,TRBD1,TGTGCCAGCAGTACGGGACAGGGGATTGGTCAGCCCCAGCATTTT,CASSTGQGIGQPQHF
TRBV6-5,.,TRBJ1-2,.,TGTGCCAGCAGTTCGGGCTACAGGGTGTTTGGCAATGGCTACACCTTC,CASSSGYRVFGNGYTF
TRBV27,.,TRBJ1-6,TRBD1,TGTGCCAGCACCAACCATGAGGGACAGGGGAATTCACCCCTCCACTTT,CASTNHEGQGNSPLHF
TRBV5-1,.,TRBJ2-3,TRBD2,TGCGCCAGCAGCCTACGGACTAGCGGGAGGGGTACAGATACGCAGTATTTT,CASSLRTSGRGTDTQYF
TRBV7-2,.,TRBJ1-3,.,TGTGCCAGCAGCTTATGGGGTCGGGACAGAAACACCATATATTTT,CASSLWGRDRNTIYF
TRBV28,.,TRBJ1-5,TRBD1,TGTGCCAGCAGTCCTCAGACAGGGAACGGCAATCAGCCCCAGCATTTT,CASSPQTGNGNQPQHF
TRBV7-2,.,TRBJ2-2,TRBD2,TGTGCCAGCAGCTTAGAGGGGACTAGCGGGACCGGGGAGCTGTTTTTT,CASSLEGTSGTGELFF
TRBV15,.,TRBJ2-7,TRBD1,TGTGCCACCAGCAGAGATCCGACAGGGTCCAACGAGCAGTACTTC,CATSRDPTGSNEQYF